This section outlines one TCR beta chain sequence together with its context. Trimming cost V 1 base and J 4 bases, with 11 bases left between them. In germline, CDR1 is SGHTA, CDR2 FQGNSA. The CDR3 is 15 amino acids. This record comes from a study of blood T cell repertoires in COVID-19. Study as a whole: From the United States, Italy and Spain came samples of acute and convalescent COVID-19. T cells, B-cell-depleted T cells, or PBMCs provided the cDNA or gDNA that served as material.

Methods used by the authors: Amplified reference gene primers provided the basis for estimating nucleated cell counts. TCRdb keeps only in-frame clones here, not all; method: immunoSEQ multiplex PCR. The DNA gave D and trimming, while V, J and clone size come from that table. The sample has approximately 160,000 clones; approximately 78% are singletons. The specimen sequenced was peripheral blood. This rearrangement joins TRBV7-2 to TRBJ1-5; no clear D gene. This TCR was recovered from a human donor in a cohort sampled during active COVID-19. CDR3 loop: CASSLVTIPNQPQHF. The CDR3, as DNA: TGTGCCAGCAGCTTAGTTACAATCCCGAATCAGCCCCAGCATTTT.